These 2 T cell receptor beta chains were all obtained from the same sample, sequenced in a study of Ad26.COV2.S vaccination and SARS-CoV-2 variants. TCRdb keeps only in-frame clones here, not all; method: immunoSEQ multiplex PCR. Of 300,000 to 400,000 clones in the sample, roughly 90% were seen once. Treatment: 15 to 20 received Ad26.COV2.S at low or high dose, single or two shots; roughly five received placebo; per-sample allocation not given. The study sampled participants on day 63 after the first vaccine or placebo injection. Specimen: peripheral blood, collected in a trial of Ad26.COV2.S vaccine versus placebo. These receptors came from a person between 18 and 60 years old who received the Ad26.COV2.S COVID-19 vaccine or a placebo.

The chain has TRBV6-5 and TRBJ2-7, with unresolved D. Trimming removed 2 bases at V and 0 bases at J, with 8 bases between. The CDR3 length is 14 residues. CDR1 is MNHEY and CDR2 is SVGAGI in the germline V gene. CDR3 DNA sequence: TGTGCCAGCAGTTACAGCGCCTCCTCCTACGAGCAGTACTTC. Translating gives CASSYSASSYEQYF.

This clone has only a few counts. CDR3: CASSRSGEQYF. The CDR3 bases are TGTGCCAGCAGTCGCAGTGGCGAGCAGTACTTC. The chain couples TRBV28 to TRBJ2-7; D unresolved. V was clipped by 5 bases and J by 6 bases, with 8 bases between them. Germline values: CDR1 MDHEN, CDR2 SYDVKM. The CDR3 has 11 amino acids. Based on the CDR3 plus reference TRBV28 and TRBJ2-7, the full variable domain is DVKVTQSSRYLVKRTGEKVFLECVQDMDHENMFWYRQDPGLGLRLIYFSYDVKMKEKGDIPEGYSVSREKKERFSLILESASTNQTSMYLCASSRSGEQYFGPGTRLTVT.